The 10 T cell receptor beta chains reported below all come from one sample, sequenced in a study of CD8 T cells in Susac syndrome. Random hexamers served to reverse transcribe about 0.45 to 1 ug RNA. Using its own MiXCR run on the immunoSEQ multiplex PCR reads, TCRdb lists one record per CDR3 protein. Of around 130,000 distinct CDR3 sequences in the sample, 85% to 95% were seen once. The sample taken for sequencing was CD8+ T cells from PBMCs. These receptors were collected from a human donor with Susac syndrome.

The J gene is TRBJ2-7, the V gene TRBV20-1; D remains unclear. Germline-derived CDR1 and CDR2 are DFQATT and SNEGSKA (reference sequence). Trimming removed 0 bases from V and 6 bases from J, with 21 bases in between. This CDR3 contains 16 residues. The CDR3 DNA reads as TGCAGTGCTAGAGAAGCACAGCCATCGGGCCTACCCGAGCAGTACTTC. This translates into CSAREAQPSGLPEQYF.

The V and J genes are TRBV6-6 and TRBJ2-1, with TRBD2 matching 8 bases. The CDR3 runs 15 residues. The trim removed 3 bases at V and 7 bases at J, leaving 8 bases unmatched. From germline, CDR1 is MNHNY and CDR2 SVGAGI (reference sequence). The CDR3 DNA follows: TGTGCCAGCAGTTATTTTCCGGGGGGGCATAATGAGCAGTTCTTC. It encodes CASSYFPGGHNEQFF.

V and J are TRBV7-9 and TRBJ2-1; D gene ambiguous. CDR1 and CDR2 (germline): SEHNR, FQNEAQ (reference sequence). Trimming stripped 5 bases from V and 2 bases from J, with 7 bases between. The CDR3 runs 13 residues. The CDR3 loop is CASSPMTYNEQFF. The DNA for the CDR3 is TGTGCCAGCAGCCCAATGACCTACAATGAGCAGTTCTTC.

This chain links TRBV30 with TRBJ1-1; 12 bases line up with TRBD1. The V and J ends lost 4 bases and 3 bases, in that order; junction bases with no gene match: 6. Per germline, CDR1 GTSNPN and CDR2 SVGIG (reference sequence). CDR3 size: 15 residues. CDR3 residues: CAWNGDRGLDTEAFF. CDR3 coding DNA: TGTGCCTGGAATGGGGACAGGGGGCTAGACACTGAAGCTTTCTTT.

The chain uses TRBV29-1 and TRBJ1-1, with D perhaps TRBD1 (5 bases). CDR3 length: 12 residues. V lost 3 bases, J lost 8 bases, and 13 bases lay in between. CDR1 SQVTM and CDR2 ANQGSEA come from the germline V gene. For the CDR3, the DNA is TGCAGCGTTGATTACGGGGGTGGGGAAGCTTTCTTT. This sequence encodes CSVDYGGGEAFF. Looking up the rest from reference TRBV29-1 and TRBJ1-1 gives the full variable domain: SAVISQKPSRDICQRGTSLTIQCQVDSQVTMMFWYRQQPGQSLTLIATANQGSEATYESGFVIDKFPISRPNLTFSTLTVSNMSPEDSSIYLCSVDYGGGEAFFGQGTRLTVV.

The chain has TRBV19 and TRBJ2-3; 7 bases line up with TRBD1. Germline loops: CDR1 LNHDA, CDR2 SQIVND (reference sequence). The CDR3 length is 13 residues. DNA of the CDR3: TGTGCGGGGAAGGGGGCCAACACAGATACGCAGTATTTT. Its translation is CAGKGANTDTQYF.

This sequence joins TRBV6-5 and TRBJ1-1; D is possibly TRBD1 (5 bases). V lost 0 bases to trimming and J lost 4 bases, with 6 bases between them. The CDR3 contains 13 residues. The germline V gene encodes CDR1 MNHEY and CDR2 SVGAGI. The CDR3 DNA follows: TGTGCCAGCAGTTACTCGGGGGGCACTGAAGCTTTCTTT. It translates to CASSYSGGTEAFF.

V is TRBV9 and J is TRBJ2-5, with 9 bases lining up with TRBD2. Trimming cost V 0 bases and J 5 bases; bases outside gene matches: 8. This CDR3 has 16 amino acids. The V gene's germline CDR1 is SGDLS and CDR2 YYNGEE. The chain's CDR3 is CASSVAGGGAGETQYF. CDR3 in DNA: TGTGCCAGCAGCGTAGCTGGCGGGGGGGCCGGGGAGACCCAGTACTTC. The complete variable domain, with remaining parts taken from reference TRBV9 and TRBJ2-5, reads DSGVTQTPKHLITATGQRVTLRCSPRSGDLSVYWYQQSLDQGLQFLIQYYNGEERAKGNILERFSAQQFPDLHSELNLSSLELGDSALYFCASSVAGGGAGETQYFGPGTRLLVL.

The chain joins TRBV6-5 to TRBJ2-1; D ambiguous. Deletions cut 6 bases from V and 10 bases from J, with 13 bases between. This CDR3 has 12 residues. Germline loops: CDR1 MNHEY, CDR2 SVGAGI. The CDR3: CASRQTPQEQFF. In nucleotides, the CDR3 is TGTGCCAGCAGACAGACCCCCCAGGAGCAGTTCTTC.

J is TRBJ1-2 and V is TRBV27; D might be TRBD1 (6 bases). The V end was cut by 6 bases, the J end by 4 bases, with 9 bases between. The germline CDR1 and CDR2 sequences are MNHEY and SMNVEV (reference sequence). CDR3 length equals 12 residues. CDR3 region: CASRGQSYGYTF. The CDR3 DNA reads TGTGCCAGCAGAGGACAGTCCTATGGCTACACCTTC.